This TCR beta chain is drawn from a study of early T cells in non-severe SARS-CoV-2 infection. Turning to the study itself: Bulk RNA isolated from unsorted whole blood underwent sequencing; chains were not paired. General study findings and limits: Using VDJdb, the matching emphasized anti-spike CD8 responses while missing private and CD4 specificities.

This clonotype was seen ten or more times. Antigen: not known. With 5 bases removed from V and 1 base from J, the gap between germline ends came to 15 bases. CDR1 is SQVTM and CDR2 is ANQGSEA in the germline V gene. The CDR3 covers 15 residues. The TCR library protocol was used to attach unique molecular identifiers. These identifiers were attached to individual cDNA molecules. TCRdb analysed the 5' RACE reads with MiXCR anew, one entry per CDR3 protein. Of nearly 80,000 distinct CDR3 sequences listed, roughly 13% are singletons. Input material: whole blood. This TCR was sampled from an adult who was a healthcare worker with PCR-confirmed SARS-CoV-2 infection or an uninfected control (not recorded which). This chain uses TRBV29-1 with TRBJ1-5, with D hard to call. CDR3 sequence: CSVRFSTASNQPQHF. The CDR3, as DNA: TGCAGCGTTCGTTTCTCCACAGCAAGCAATCAGCCCCAGCATTTT.